This T cell receptor (beta chain) was recorded in a study of blood T cell repertoires in COVID-19. Across the whole study: Sites across the United States, Italy and Spain contributed samples from acute and convalescent COVID-19. Sample material is recorded as cDNA or gDNA derived from T cells, B-cell-depleted T cells, or PBMCs.

Under the authors' procedure: Scientists estimated how many nucleated cells there were by amplifying reference gene primers. The assay was immunoSEQ multiplex PCR, and TCRdb's table has in-frame clones only and misses some. V, J and clone size are taken as reported in that table, and D and trimming were inferred from the DNA itself. Of tens of thousands of clones detected, 70% to 85% appear once; the ten largest clones hold roughly 4.5%. The sequenced material came from peripheral blood. The receptor was isolated from a woman aged 55-69 years with acute or convalescent COVID-19.

The CDR3 sequence is CASSSTGGTAGSPLHF. For the CDR3, the DNA is TGTGCCAGTAGTAGTACAGGGGGCACTGCGGGTTCACCCCTCCACTTT. J is TRBJ1-6 and V is TRBV19, with 9 bases that match TRBD1. Looked up from germline, CDR1 is LNHDA and CDR2 is SQIVND (reference sequence). J gave up 9 bases and V 4 bases, and 10 bases lay outside the gene matches. The CDR3 is 16 amino acids.